The rows below give T cell receptor beta chains drawn from one sample of a study of glioma-infiltrating T cells after dendritic cell vaccination. The repertoire was sequenced with immunoSEQ multiplex PCR; TCRdb's copy has only in-frame clones and lacks some. Of under 100,000 clones listed, over 60% were seen once; the top ten hold nearly 6%. Here the sequenced sample was blood, taken before dendritic cell vaccination. The receptors were sampled from a human donor with glioblastoma. Each CDR3 is given with its conserved first and last residue. Fields, in order: D gene, V gene, clone size, J gene, CDR3 DNA, CDR3 protein. A D gene is named only where the DNA matches it firmly. Not every row has a clone size; where given, it reads once, few, many or a size class.

d_gene: TRBD1; v_gene: TRBV2; abundance: .; j_gene: TRBJ2-2; CDR3nt: TGTGCCAGCAGGTTGGACAGGGGCGCGGGCACCGGGGAGCTGTTTTTT; CDR3aa: CASRLDRGAGTGELFF
d_gene: .; v_gene: TRBV6-1; abundance: .; j_gene: TRBJ1-2; CDR3nt: TGTGCCAGCAGTGAATGGCGGGGAAATGGCTACACCTTC; CDR3aa: CASSEWRGNGYTF
d_gene: TRBD1; v_gene: TRBV5-6; abundance: .; j_gene: TRBJ2-3; CDR3nt: TGTGCCAGCAGCTTGGCCATCTTCCGACAGGGGGGAGTGGATACGCAGTATTTT; CDR3aa: CASSLAIFRQGGVDTQYF
d_gene: TRBD1; v_gene: TRBV18; abundance: .; j_gene: TRBJ1-4; CDR3nt: TGTGCCAGCTCGGACAGGGCAAATGAAAAACTGTTTTTT; CDR3aa: CASSDRANEKLFF
d_gene: .; v_gene: TRBV27; abundance: .; j_gene: TRBJ1-1; CDR3nt: TGTGCCAGCAGTCTAGGGGGTAAGAACACTGAAGCTTTCTTT; CDR3aa: CASSLGGKNTEAFF
d_gene: .; v_gene: TRBV15; abundance: .; j_gene: TRBJ2-7; CDR3nt: TGTGCCACCAGCAGAGTACCCACTAGTCTTGGGCAGTACTTC; CDR3aa: CATSRVPTSLGQYF
d_gene: .; v_gene: TRBV2; abundance: few; j_gene: TRBJ1-4; CDR3nt: TGTGCCAGCAGTGTCAGGGGCAGCCCGAATGAAAAACTGTTTTTT; CDR3aa: CASSVRGSPNEKLFF
d_gene: .; v_gene: TRBV12-5; abundance: few; j_gene: TRBJ2-3; CDR3nt: TGTGCTAGTGGTTTTCAGGGCACAGATACGCAGTATTTT; CDR3aa: CASGFQGTDTQYF
d_gene: TRBD1; v_gene: TRBV10-3; abundance: .; j_gene: TRBJ1-1; CDR3nt: TGTGCCGCCCGACAGGGGGCCGAGGCGAGCACTGAAGCTTTCTTT; CDR3aa: CAARQGAEASTEAFF
d_gene: .; v_gene: TRBV6-1; abundance: once; j_gene: TRBJ1-2; CDR3nt: TGTGCCAGCAGCGGAAGGGGCGACCCTTCTATTGGCTACACCTTC; CDR3aa: CASSGRGDPSIGYTF
d_gene: .; v_gene: TRBV7-2; abundance: .; j_gene: TRBJ1-5; CDR3nt: TGTGCCAGCAGCTTGCAGAACAATCAGCCCCAGCATTTT; CDR3aa: CASSLQNNQPQHF
d_gene: .; v_gene: TRBV2; abundance: .; j_gene: TRBJ1-2; CDR3nt: TGTGCCAGCAGTGTGGGGGGAGGAGGGTATGGCTACACCTTC; CDR3aa: CASSVGGGGYGYTF
d_gene: .; v_gene: TRBV5-1; abundance: .; j_gene: TRBJ2-7; CDR3nt: TGCGCCAGCTCACGGTCTAACTCCTACGAGCAGTACTTC; CDR3aa: CASSRSNSYEQYF
d_gene: TRBD1; v_gene: TRBV28; abundance: .; j_gene: TRBJ1-1; CDR3nt: TGTGCCAGCAGTCGGCGGACAGGGGGCTTCACTGAAGCTTTCTTT; CDR3aa: CASSRRTGGFTEAFF
d_gene: TRBD1; v_gene: TRBV28; abundance: .; j_gene: TRBJ1-1; CDR3nt: TGTGCCAGCAGCCAACCGGGACAGGGAGGCGCTGAAGCTTTCTTT; CDR3aa: CASSQPGQGGAEAFF
d_gene: TRBD2; v_gene: TRBV30; abundance: .; j_gene: TRBJ2-4; CDR3nt: TGTGCCTGGAGTAAGAAGACGGGGGGGGCTGACATTCAGTACTTC; CDR3aa: CAWSKKTGGADIQYF
d_gene: TRBD1; v_gene: TRBV29-1; abundance: .; j_gene: TRBJ2-5; CDR3nt: TGCAGCGTTGTTCGAGACAGGGGACAAGAGACCCAGTACTTC; CDR3aa: CSVVRDRGQETQYF
d_gene: TRBD2; v_gene: TRBV18; abundance: .; j_gene: TRBJ2-1; CDR3nt: TGTGCCAGCTCACCAATTATGCGGGGGGCCAATGAGCAGTTCTTC; CDR3aa: CASSPIMRGANEQFF
d_gene: .; v_gene: TRBV19; abundance: .; j_gene: TRBJ1-1; CDR3nt: TGTGCCAGTATTGAGCGGGGGGCCACTGAAGCTTTCTTT; CDR3aa: CASIERGATEAFF
d_gene: TRBD1; v_gene: TRBV5-1; abundance: .; j_gene: TRBJ2-7; CDR3nt: TGCGCCAGCAGCCCCTCGACAGGGGGAATCTACGAGCAGTACTTC; CDR3aa: CASSPSTGGIYEQYF
d_gene: TRBD2; v_gene: TRBV4-1; abundance: .; j_gene: TRBJ2-7; CDR3nt: TGCGCCAGCAGCCAGGCGGGAGCGGGGGGAAGGGAGCAGTACTTC; CDR3aa: CASSQAGAGGREQYF
d_gene: TRBD2; v_gene: TRBV7-9; abundance: .; j_gene: TRBJ2-7; CDR3nt: TGTGCCAGCAGTCGTATGGCGGGAGGCGTAGGCGAGCAGTACTTC; CDR3aa: CASSRMAGGVGEQYF
d_gene: .; v_gene: TRBV29-1; abundance: .; j_gene: TRBJ2-3; CDR3nt: TGCAGCGTGTGGCTGCAGGCCACAGATACGCAGTATTTT; CDR3aa: CSVWLQATDTQYF
d_gene: TRBD2; v_gene: TRBV5-1; abundance: .; j_gene: TRBJ2-1; CDR3nt: TGCGCCAGCACCTTTACTAGCGGGAATTACAATGAGCAGTTCTTC; CDR3aa: CASTFTSGNYNEQFF
d_gene: .; v_gene: TRBV27; abundance: .; j_gene: TRBJ2-2; CDR3nt: TGTGCCAGCAGTCCGAAGTCGCAGGCCACCGGGGAGCTGTTTTTT; CDR3aa: CASSPKSQATGELFF
d_gene: .; v_gene: TRBV6-5; abundance: .; j_gene: TRBJ2-3; CDR3nt: TGTGCCAGGCCCGGACAGCGCACAGATACGCAGTATTTT; CDR3aa: CARPGQRTDTQYF
d_gene: TRBD1; v_gene: TRBV5-1; abundance: .; j_gene: TRBJ1-1; CDR3nt: TGCGCCAGCAGCTCGTCCGGGACAGGGTTCTTGAGCACTGAAGCTTTCTTT; CDR3aa: CASSSSGTGFLSTEAFF
d_gene: TRBD1; v_gene: TRBV7-3; abundance: .; j_gene: TRBJ2-7; CDR3nt: TGTGCCAGCAGCCTAGTCGGGACAGGGGACTACGAGCAGTACTTC; CDR3aa: CASSLVGTGDYEQYF
d_gene: .; v_gene: TRBV6-6; abundance: few; j_gene: TRBJ2-5; CDR3nt: TGTGCCAGCAGTCCCCCATGGGGCCAACAAGAGACCCAGTACTTC; CDR3aa: CASSPPWGQQETQYF
d_gene: TRBD2; v_gene: TRBV4-2; abundance: .; j_gene: TRBJ2-6; CDR3nt: TGTGCCAGCAGCCGCGGGACTAGCGGGGGGGTGCTCTCTGGGGCCAACGTCCTGACTTTC; CDR3aa: CASSRGTSGGVLSGANVLTF
d_gene: .; v_gene: TRBV5-4; abundance: .; j_gene: TRBJ2-5; CDR3nt: TGTGCCAGCAGCTTAGTGGCCCAGCAAGAGACCCAGTACTTC; CDR3aa: CASSLVAQQETQYF
d_gene: .; v_gene: TRBV5-1; abundance: .; j_gene: TRBJ1-1; CDR3nt: TGCGCCAGCAGCTTGGTTCCAAACACTGAAGCTTTCTTT; CDR3aa: CASSLVPNTEAFF
d_gene: .; v_gene: TRBV5-4; abundance: .; j_gene: TRBJ2-7; CDR3nt: TGTGCCAGCAGCTCTACCCTAGCGTCCCCTTCCTACGAGCAGTACTTC; CDR3aa: CASSSTLASPSYEQYF
d_gene: .; v_gene: TRBV11-3; abundance: .; j_gene: TRBJ1-1; CDR3nt: TGTGCCAGCAGCTTGGGTAGCGTGAACACTGAAGCTTTCTTT; CDR3aa: CASSLGSVNTEAFF
d_gene: TRBD1; v_gene: TRBV7-6; abundance: .; j_gene: TRBJ2-1; CDR3nt: TGTGCCAGCAGCTTAGGGGCCGGGACAGGGGTCAATGAGCAGTTCTTC; CDR3aa: CASSLGAGTGVNEQFF
d_gene: TRBD1; v_gene: TRBV19; abundance: few; j_gene: TRBJ1-2; CDR3nt: TGTGCCAGTAGTTGGGGACAGGGGGACTATGGCTACACCTTC; CDR3aa: CASSWGQGDYGYTF
d_gene: .; v_gene: TRBV18; abundance: .; j_gene: TRBJ1-1; CDR3nt: TGTGCCAGCTCACCAAGACAAGGAAACATGAACACTGAAGCTTTCTTT; CDR3aa: CASSPRQGNMNTEAFF
d_gene: TRBD1; v_gene: TRBV27; abundance: .; j_gene: TRBJ2-7; CDR3nt: TGTGCCAGCAGTATGTGGACAGGCAACGAGCAGTACTTC; CDR3aa: CASSMWTGNEQYF
d_gene: .; v_gene: TRBV30; abundance: .; j_gene: TRBJ1-1; CDR3nt: TGTGCCTGGAAATACGGAGGTGGGAATGCTGAAGCTTTCTTT; CDR3aa: CAWKYGGGNAEAFF
d_gene: .; v_gene: TRBV5-1; abundance: .; j_gene: TRBJ2-7; CDR3nt: TGCGCCAGCAGCCCCCAGTCTCTCTACGAGCAGTACTTC; CDR3aa: CASSPQSLYEQYF
d_gene: TRBD1; v_gene: TRBV5-4; abundance: .; j_gene: TRBJ1-6; CDR3nt: TGTGCCAGCAGCTCCTGGGACAGGGCAGATAATTCACCCCTCCACTTT; CDR3aa: CASSSWDRADNSPLHF
d_gene: .; v_gene: TRBV5-8; abundance: .; j_gene: TRBJ2-7; CDR3nt: TGTGCCAGCAGCTTGGAACGTTTAGGAGGGTACGAGCAGTACTTC; CDR3aa: CASSLERLGGYEQYF
d_gene: TRBD1; v_gene: TRBV27; abundance: .; j_gene: TRBJ2-7; CDR3nt: TGTGCCAGCAGTTTCCCCGACAGGGGGACCAACCGGGCCTACGAGCAGTACTTC; CDR3aa: CASSFPDRGTNRAYEQYF
d_gene: .; v_gene: TRBV4-1; abundance: .; j_gene: TRBJ2-7; CDR3nt: TGCGCCAGCAGCCAAGTATATGCTAGCGAAAACGAGCAGTACTTC; CDR3aa: CASSQVYASENEQYF
d_gene: .; v_gene: TRBV10-2; abundance: once; j_gene: TRBJ1-1; CDR3nt: TGCGCCAGCAATTTTCAGGGACTTCACGCTGAAGCTTTCTTT; CDR3aa: CASNFQGLHAEAFF
d_gene: TRBD1; v_gene: TRBV5-4; abundance: .; j_gene: TRBJ2-5; CDR3nt: TGTGCCAGCAGCCCAGGGACAGGGGACGTGGAGACCCAGTACTTC; CDR3aa: CASSPGTGDVETQYF